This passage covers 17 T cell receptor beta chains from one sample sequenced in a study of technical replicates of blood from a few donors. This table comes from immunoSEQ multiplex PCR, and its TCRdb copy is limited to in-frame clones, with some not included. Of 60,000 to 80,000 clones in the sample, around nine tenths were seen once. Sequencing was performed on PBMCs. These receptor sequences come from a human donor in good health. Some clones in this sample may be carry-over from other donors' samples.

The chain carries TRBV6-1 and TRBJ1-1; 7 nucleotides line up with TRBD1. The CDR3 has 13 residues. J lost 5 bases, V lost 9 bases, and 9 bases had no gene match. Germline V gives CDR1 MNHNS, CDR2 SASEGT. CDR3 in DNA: TGTGCCAGAAGACAGGGAGGTGTAACTGAAGCTTTCTTT. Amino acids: CARRQGGVTEAFF.

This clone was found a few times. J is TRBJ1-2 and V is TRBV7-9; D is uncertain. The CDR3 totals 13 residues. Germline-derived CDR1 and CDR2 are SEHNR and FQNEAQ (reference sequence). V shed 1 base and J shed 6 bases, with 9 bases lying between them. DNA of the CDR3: TGTGCCAGCAGCTTAGATCAACACCATGGCTACACCTTC. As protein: CASSLDQHHGYTF.

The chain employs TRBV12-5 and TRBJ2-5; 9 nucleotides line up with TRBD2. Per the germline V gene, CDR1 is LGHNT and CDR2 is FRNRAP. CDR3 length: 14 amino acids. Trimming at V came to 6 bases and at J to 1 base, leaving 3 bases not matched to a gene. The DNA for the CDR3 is TGTGCTAGTGGAAGCGGGAGGTTCCAAGAGACCCAGTACTTC. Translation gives CASGSGRFQETQYF.

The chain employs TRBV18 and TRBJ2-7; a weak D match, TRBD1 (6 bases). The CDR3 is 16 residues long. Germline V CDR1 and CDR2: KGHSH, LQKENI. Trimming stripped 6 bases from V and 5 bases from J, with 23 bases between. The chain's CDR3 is CASSPETTARGHEQYF. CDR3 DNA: TGTGCCAGCTCCCCCGAGACGACGGCCAGGGGACACGAGCAGTACTTC.

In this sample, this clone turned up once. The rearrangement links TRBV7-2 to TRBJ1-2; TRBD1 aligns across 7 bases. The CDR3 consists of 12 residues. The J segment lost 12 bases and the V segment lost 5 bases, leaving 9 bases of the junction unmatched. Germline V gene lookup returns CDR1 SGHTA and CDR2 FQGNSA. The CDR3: CASSPGQVTDTF. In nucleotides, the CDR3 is TGTGCCAGCAGCCCCGGACAGGTTACCGACACCTTC.

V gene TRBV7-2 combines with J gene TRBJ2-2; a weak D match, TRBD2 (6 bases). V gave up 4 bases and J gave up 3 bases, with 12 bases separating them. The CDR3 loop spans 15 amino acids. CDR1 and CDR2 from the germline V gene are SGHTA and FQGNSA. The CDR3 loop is CASSSRDSYTGELFF. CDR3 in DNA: TGTGCCAGCAGCTCCCGGGACTCTTACACCGGGGAGCTGTTTTTT.

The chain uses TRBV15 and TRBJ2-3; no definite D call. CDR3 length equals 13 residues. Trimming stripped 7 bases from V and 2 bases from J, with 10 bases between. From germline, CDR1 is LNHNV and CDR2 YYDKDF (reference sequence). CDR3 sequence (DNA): TGTGCCACCACGCACAGACCCACAGATACGCAGTATTTT. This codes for CATTHRPTDTQYF.

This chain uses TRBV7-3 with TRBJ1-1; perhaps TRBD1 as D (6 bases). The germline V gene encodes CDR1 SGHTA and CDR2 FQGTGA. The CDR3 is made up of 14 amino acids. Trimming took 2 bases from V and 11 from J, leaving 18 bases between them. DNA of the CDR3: TGTGCCAGCAGCTTATACCGGGGGGCCGTTTCGGCTTTCTTT. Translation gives CASSLYRGAVSAFF.

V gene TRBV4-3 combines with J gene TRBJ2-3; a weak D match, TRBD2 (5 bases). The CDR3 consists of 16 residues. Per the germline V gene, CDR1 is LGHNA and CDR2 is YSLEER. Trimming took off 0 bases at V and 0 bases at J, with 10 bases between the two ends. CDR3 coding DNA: TGCGCCAGCAGCCAAGACAGAGGGTTGAGCACAGATACGCAGTATTTT. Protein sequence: CASSQDRGLSTDTQYF.

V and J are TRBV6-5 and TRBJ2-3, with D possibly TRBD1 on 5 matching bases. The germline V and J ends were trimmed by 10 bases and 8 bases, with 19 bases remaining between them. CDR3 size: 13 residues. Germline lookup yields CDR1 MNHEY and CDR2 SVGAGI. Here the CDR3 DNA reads TGTGCCACTAAGTGGACCGAGCAGGGTACGCAGTATTTT. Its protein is CATKWTEQGTQYF.

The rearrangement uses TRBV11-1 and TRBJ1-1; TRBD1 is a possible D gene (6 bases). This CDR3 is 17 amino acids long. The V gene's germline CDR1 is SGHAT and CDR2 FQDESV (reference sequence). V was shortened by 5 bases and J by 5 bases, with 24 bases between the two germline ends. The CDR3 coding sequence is TGTGCCAGCAGCCTAGGGTCCGGGGGGCGAAGGGGGACTGAAGCTTTCTTT. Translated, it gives CASSLGSGGRRGTEAFF.

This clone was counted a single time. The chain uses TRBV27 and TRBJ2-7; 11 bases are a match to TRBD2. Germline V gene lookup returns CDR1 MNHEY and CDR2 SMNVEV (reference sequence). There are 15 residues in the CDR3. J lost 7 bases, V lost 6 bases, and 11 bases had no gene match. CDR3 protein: CASRPLSSGGQEQYF. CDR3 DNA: TGTGCCAGCAGACCTCTTTCTAGCGGGGGGCAGGAGCAGTACTTC.

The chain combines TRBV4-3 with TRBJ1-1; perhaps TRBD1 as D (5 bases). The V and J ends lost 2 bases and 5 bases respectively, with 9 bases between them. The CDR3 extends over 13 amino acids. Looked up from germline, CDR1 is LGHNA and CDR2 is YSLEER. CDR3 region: CASSQSRGTEAFF. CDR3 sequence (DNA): TGCGCCAGCAGCCAATCACGGGGGACTGAAGCTTTCTTT.

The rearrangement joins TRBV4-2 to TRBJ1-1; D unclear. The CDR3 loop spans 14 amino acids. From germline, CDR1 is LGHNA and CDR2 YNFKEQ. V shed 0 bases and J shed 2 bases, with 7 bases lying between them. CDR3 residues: CASSQDRENTEAFF. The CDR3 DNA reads TGTGCCAGCAGCCAAGATCGCGAAAACACTGAAGCTTTCTTT.

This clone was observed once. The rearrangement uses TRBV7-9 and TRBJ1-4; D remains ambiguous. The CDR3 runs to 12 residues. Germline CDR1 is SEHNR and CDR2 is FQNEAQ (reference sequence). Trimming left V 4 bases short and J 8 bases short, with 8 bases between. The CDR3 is CASSSGGEKLFF. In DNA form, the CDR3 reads TGTGCCAGCAGCTCTGGCGGCGAAAAACTGTTTTTT.

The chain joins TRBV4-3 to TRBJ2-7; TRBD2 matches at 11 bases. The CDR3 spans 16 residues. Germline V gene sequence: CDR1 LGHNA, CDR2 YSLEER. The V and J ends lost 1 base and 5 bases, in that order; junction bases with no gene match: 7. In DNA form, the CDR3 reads TGCGCCAGCAGCCAAGTAACAACTAGCGGGAGTAACGAGCAGTACTTC. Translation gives CASSQVTTSGSNEQYF.

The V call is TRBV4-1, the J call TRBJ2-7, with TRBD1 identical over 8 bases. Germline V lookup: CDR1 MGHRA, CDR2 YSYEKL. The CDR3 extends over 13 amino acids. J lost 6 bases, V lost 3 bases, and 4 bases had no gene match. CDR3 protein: CASSQYTGGEQYF. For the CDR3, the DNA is TGCGCCAGCAGCCAGTACACAGGGGGCGAGCAGTACTTC.